This TCR beta chain was captured by sequencing in a study of T cells in Graves' hyperthyroidism and ophthalmopathy. As to this clonotype: One end of the junction varies from germline; a read error may be responsible.

CDR3 length equals 17 residues. Germline-derived CDR1 and CDR2 are SSHAT and FNYEAQ (reference sequence). Regions amplified from RNA transcripts were the TCR beta CDR3 regions. Carried out on the TCR CDR3, a first-round RT-PCR used the HTBI primer set. TCRdb reanalysed the multiplex PCR reads using MiXCR and keeps one entry per CDR3 protein. The sample has about 58,000 distinct CDR3 sequences, around half seen once. Sequencing was done on a sample of blood. The chain recombines TRBV7-7 with TRBJ2-1; 13 positions match TRBD2. This receptor was taken from a woman aged 25 to 39 with Graves' ophthalmopathy. In DNA form, the CDR3 reads TGTGCCAGCAGTTTAGACGGGACTAGCGGGAAGGCCAATGAGCAGTTCTTC. It encodes CASSLDGTSGKANEQFF.